These 14 T cell receptor beta chains came from one sample sequenced in a study of blood T cell repertoires in COVID-19. Sequenced by immunoSEQ multiplex PCR; TCRdb stores in-frame clones only, minus some. The table lists 88,000 or so clones, approximately 90% of them singletons. The sample consisted of PBMCs or T cells enriched from blood (not recorded which). The receptor source for this set is a woman in her forties or fifties with acute COVID-19.

V and J are TRBV5-8 and TRBJ2-2; 9 nucleotides line up with TRBD2. The CDR3 is 16 residues long. The germline CDR1 and CDR2 sequences are SGHTS and YDEGEE. V was pared by 2 bases and J by 1 base, with 3 bases of the junction left unmatched. This chain's CDR3 is CASSLFSGRNTGELFF. CDR3 nucleotides: TGTGCCAGCAGCTTATTTAGCGGGAGGAACACCGGGGAGCTGTTTTTT.

This sequence joins TRBV10-3 and TRBJ2-2, with TRBD1 matching 9 bases. The J segment lost 3 bases and the V segment lost 8 bases, leaving 1 base of the junction unmatched. Germline CDR1 reads ENHRY; CDR2 reads SYGVKD. CDR3 length equals 13 residues. In nucleotides, the CDR3 is TGTGCCATCGGACAGGGGCACACCGGGGAGCTGTTTTTT. Its protein is CAIGQGHTGELFF.

V gene TRBV24-1 combines with J gene TRBJ2-3; 9 nucleotides agree with TRBD2. The germline gives CDR1 KGHDR, CDR2 SFDVKD. The CDR3 contains 16 residues. J was trimmed by 2 bases and V by 3 bases; bases with no gene match: 5. In nucleotides, the CDR3 is TGTGCCACCAGTGATATAGCGGGAGCCCCCACAGATACGCAGTATTTT. Encoded protein: CATSDIAGAPTDTQYF.

The chain is built from TRBV2 and TRBJ1-2, with 7 bases that match TRBD1. Germline CDR1 and CDR2: SNHLY and FYNNEI. The V gene end was trimmed by 3 bases and the J gene end by 4 bases; junction bases not matched to a gene: 5. The CDR3 is 14 residues long. The CDR3 nucleotides are TGTGCCAGCAGTGACCAGGGGGGCACCTATGGCTACACCTTC. Amino acid sequence: CASSDQGGTYGYTF.

This rearrangement joins TRBV7-9 to TRBJ2-7, with unresolved D. V was clipped by 1 base and J by 5 bases, with 6 bases between them. Germline CDR1 is SEHNR and CDR2 is FQNEAQ (reference sequence). There are 12 residues in the CDR3. CDR3 protein: CASSLGQNEQYF. The CDR3 DNA reads TGTGCCAGCAGCTTAGGACAAAACGAGCAGTACTTC.

The chain links TRBV15 to TRBJ1-1; TRBD1 aligns across 9 bases. The CDR3 has 13 amino acids. Germline CDR1 reads LNHNV; CDR2 reads YYDKDF (reference sequence). V shed 5 bases, J shed 5 bases, and the junction held 3 bases outside the gene matches. The CDR3 region is CATSVGTGTEAFF. As DNA, the CDR3 is TGTGCCACCAGCGTAGGGACAGGGACTGAAGCTTTCTTT. Together with reference TRBV15 and TRBJ1-1, the CDR3 gives the full variable domain: DAMVIQNPRYQVTQFGKPVTLSCSQTLNHNVMYWYQQKSSQAPKLLFHYYDKDFNNEADTPDNFQSRRPNTSFCFLDIRSPGLGDTAMYLCATSVGTGTEAFFGQGTRLTVV.

The chain joins TRBV27 to TRBJ1-2, with 7 bases matching TRBD1. V trimming: 6 bases; J trimming: 2 bases; junction bases outside the gene matches: 3. Germline V gives CDR1 MNHEY, CDR2 SMNVEV (reference sequence). The CDR3 has 13 amino acids. The DNA for the CDR3 is TGTGCCAGCAGGGGGACAGAAAACTATGGCTACACCTTC. It is translated as CASRGTENYGYTF.

The J gene is TRBJ1-2, the V gene TRBV5-1; 9 bases fit TRBD1. CDR3 length: 14 residues. With V trimmed by 2 bases and J by 6 bases, 5 bases remained unmatched. CDR1 is SGHRS, CDR2 YFSETQ, per germline. The CDR3 DNA sequence: TGCGCCAGCAGCTTTGGACAGGGGTACGATGGCTACACCTTC. Its protein product is CASSFGQGYDGYTF.

The chain is built from TRBV20-1 and TRBJ2-1; D is possibly TRBD2 (6 bases). Trimming took 3 bases from V and 0 from J, leaving 12 bases between them. CDR1 is DFQATT, CDR2 SNEGSKA, per germline (reference sequence). The CDR3 is made up of 15 amino acids. CDR3 sequence: CSASSLASSYNEQFF. The CDR3 nucleotides are TGCAGTGCTAGTAGCCTAGCGAGCTCCTACAATGAGCAGTTCTTC.

The V and J genes are TRBV24-1 and TRBJ1-4; TRBD1 is a possible D gene (6 bases). CDR1 is KGHDR and CDR2 is SFDVKD in the germline V gene. Trimming cost V 3 bases and J 14 bases, with 12 bases left between them. The CDR3 is 12 residues long. The CDR3 loop reads CATSDMTGQLFF. The CDR3 DNA reads as TGTGCCACCAGTGATATGACAGGCCAGCTGTTTTTT.

This clone appeared once. This chain links TRBV4-1 with TRBJ2-1; D is perhaps TRBD2 (6 bases). V was shortened by 0 bases and J by 5 bases, with 17 bases between the two germline ends. CDR1 and CDR2 (germline): MGHRA, YSYEKL. CDR3 length: 17 residues. The DNA of the CDR3 is TGCGCCAGCAGCCAAGATGAGTGGGGGGAGTTGAACAATGAGCAGTTCTTC. This sequence encodes CASSQDEWGELNNEQFF.

The chain is built from TRBV11-2 and TRBJ1-5; D is ambiguous. The CDR3 is made up of 15 amino acids. The germline gives CDR1 SGHAT, CDR2 FQNNGV. V gave up 3 bases and J gave up 1 base, with 10 bases separating them. The chain's CDR3 is CASSFSSGSNQPQHF. The CDR3 DNA sequence: TGTGCCAGCAGCTTTAGTTCGGGGAGCAATCAGCCCCAGCATTTT.

This rearrangement joins TRBV28 to TRBJ2-7, with D maybe TRBD2 (6 bases). The CDR3 consists of 15 residues. V lost 2 bases and J 5 bases, leaving 16 bases between the germline ends. Germline loops: CDR1 MDHEN, CDR2 SYDVKM. CDR3 DNA sequence: TGTGCCAGCAGTTTACCTAGCGCTCTACGGAACGAGCAGTACTTC. Translated, it gives CASSLPSALRNEQYF. Looking up the rest from reference TRBV28 and TRBJ2-7 gives the full variable domain: DVKVTQSSRYLVKRTGEKVFLECVQDMDHENMFWYRQDPGLGLRLIYFSYDVKMKEKGDIPEGYSVSREKKERFSLILESASTNQTSMYLCASSLPSALRNEQYFGPGTRLTVT.

The chain joins TRBV7-7 to TRBJ2-1; 9 positions agree with TRBD1. The CDR3 extends over 15 amino acids. Germline V CDR1 and CDR2: SSHAT, FNYEAQ (reference sequence). J was trimmed by 4 bases and V by 5 bases; bases with no gene match: 6. The DNA of the CDR3 is TGTGCCAGCAGCCCCGACAGGGGGGGATACAATGAGCAGTTCTTC. It codes for CASSPDRGGYNEQFF.